These T cell receptor beta chains were read from a single sample in a study of blood T cells in healthy people across ages. Using its own MiXCR run on the 5' RACE reads, TCRdb lists one record per CDR3 protein. The sample records some 1.1 million distinct CDR3 sequences, more than 30% being singletons. The sample comprised blood. These receptors all stem from a man between 18 and 29 years old in good health. The CDR3 runs from the conserved cysteine through the conserved F or W. Fields, in order: CDR3 protein, J gene, V gene.

CDR3 protein: CASRQTDNNQPQHF
J gene: TRBJ1-5
V gene: TRBV7-2

CDR3 protein: CASSSLAGGRDTQYF
J gene: TRBJ2-3
V gene: TRBV12-3/TRBV12-4

CDR3 protein: CASTFGSNQPQHF
J gene: TRBJ1-5
V gene: TRBV12-3/TRBV12-4

CDR3 protein: CSVEERDNEQFF
J gene: TRBJ2-1
V gene: TRBV29-1

CDR3 protein: CASSQAPFQGGRAKNIQYF
J gene: TRBJ2-4
V gene: TRBV4-3

CDR3 protein: CASIQGTHSGNTIYF
J gene: TRBJ1-3
V gene: TRBV28

CDR3 protein: CSVAHRQTYEQYF
J gene: TRBJ2-7
V gene: TRBV29-1

CDR3 protein: CSAREYDRANTGELFF
J gene: TRBJ2-2
V gene: TRBV20-1

CDR3 protein: CASSKRAVLYGYTF
J gene: TRBJ1-2
V gene: TRBV21-1

CDR3 protein: CSAIEDTEAFF
J gene: TRBJ1-1
V gene: TRBV20-1

CDR3 protein: CASSERLAGNEQYF
J gene: TRBJ2-7
V gene: TRBV6-4

CDR3 protein: CASSSWDNEQFF
J gene: TRBJ2-1
V gene: TRBV6-2/TRBV6-3

CDR3 protein: CSAPPGQVLFDYGYTF
J gene: TRBJ1-2
V gene: TRBV20-1

CDR3 protein: CASSPLRGAENEQFF
J gene: TRBJ2-1
V gene: TRBV11-2

CDR3 protein: CDSSESSSYNEQYF
J gene: TRBJ2-7
V gene: TRBV2

CDR3 protein: CASSQEPKGEGNQPQHF
J gene: TRBJ1-5
V gene: TRBV4-2

CDR3 protein: CASGLVRTYSSTDTQYF
J gene: TRBJ2-3
V gene: TRBV12-5

CDR3 protein: CASSQAGQVNYGYTF
J gene: TRBJ1-2
V gene: TRBV4-1

CDR3 protein: CASSSPFRGDQKSDTQYF
J gene: TRBJ2-3
V gene: TRBV11-2

CDR3 protein: CSVEAPGTSFYNEQFF
J gene: TRBJ2-1
V gene: TRBV29-1

CDR3 protein: CASSRRGSHGYTF
J gene: TRBJ1-2
V gene: TRBV27

CDR3 protein: CAISEAGGLADTQYF
J gene: TRBJ2-3
V gene: TRBV10-3

CDR3 protein: CASSSRTDRGTDTQYF
J gene: TRBJ2-3
V gene: TRBV6-2/TRBV6-3